The sequence of this TCR beta chain was determined in a study of STAT5B mutations in CD4+ large granular lymphocyte leukemia. Overall study results and limits: Of heterogeneous patient samples, only 5 to 7 CD4-sorted ones were compared for clonality.

Bead-separated CD4+, CD4+CD8+, CD57+ or CD56+ fractions, or PBMC, were used. About this clone itself: Its antigen is currently unknown.

Libraries were prepared by immunoSEQ multiplex PCR; TCRdb keeps only in-frame clonotypes and omits some of them. The sample yields more than 7,500 clones, just under 85% seen once. The sequenced material came from PBMCs. The clonotype originates from a man aged 55 to 70 with CD4+ T-cell large granular lymphocyte leukemia.

The CDR3 DNA reads TGTGCCAGTGGGGTTAACACTGAAGCTTTCTTT. Translated: CASGVNTEAFF. This chain connects TRBV7-8 to TRBJ1-1; D unclear. This CDR3 has 11 residues. The V gene's germline CDR1 is SGHVS and CDR2 FQNEAQ. V was trimmed by 9 bases and J by 2 bases, leaving 7 bases between them.